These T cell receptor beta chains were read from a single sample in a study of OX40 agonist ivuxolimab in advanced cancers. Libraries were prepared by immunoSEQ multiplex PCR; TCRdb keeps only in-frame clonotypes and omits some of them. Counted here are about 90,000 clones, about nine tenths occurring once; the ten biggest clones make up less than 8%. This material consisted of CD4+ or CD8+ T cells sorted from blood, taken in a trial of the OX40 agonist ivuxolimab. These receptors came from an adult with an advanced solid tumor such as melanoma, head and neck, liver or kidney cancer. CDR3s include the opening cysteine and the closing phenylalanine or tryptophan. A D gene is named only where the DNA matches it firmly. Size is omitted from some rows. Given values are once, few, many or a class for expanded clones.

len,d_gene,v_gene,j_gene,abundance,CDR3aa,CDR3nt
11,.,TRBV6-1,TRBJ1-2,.,CASMGPSGYTF,TGTGCCAGCATGGGGCCCTCTGGCTACACCTTC
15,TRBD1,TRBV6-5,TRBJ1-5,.,CASSPDRGRGQPQHF,TGTGCCAGCAGCCCAGACAGGGGCCGAGGGCAGCCCCAGCATTTT
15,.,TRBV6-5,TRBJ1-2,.,CASSYVDSPRNGYTF,TGTGCCAGCAGTTACGTGGACAGCCCGAGGAATGGCTACACCTTC
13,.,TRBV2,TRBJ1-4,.,CATRDTFNEKLFF,TGTGCCACCCGGGACACCTTTAATGAAAAACTGTTTTTT
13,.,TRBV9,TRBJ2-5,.,CASSVHPRETQYF,TGTGCCAGCAGCGTACATCCGAGGGAGACCCAGTACTTC
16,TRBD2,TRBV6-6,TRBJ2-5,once,CASNSPGLAPQETQYF,TGTGCCAGCAATTCTCCCGGACTAGCGCCGCAAGAGACCCAGTACTTC
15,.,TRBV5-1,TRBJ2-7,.,CASSLPTPRAYEQYF,TGCGCCAGCAGCTTGCCGACCCCTAGAGCCTACGAGCAGTACTTC
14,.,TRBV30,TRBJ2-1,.,CAWSTGQFYNEQFF,TGTGCCTGGAGCACCGGACAGTTTTACAATGAGCAGTTCTTC
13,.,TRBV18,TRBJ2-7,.,CASSPGGPYEQYF,TGTGCCAGCTCACCGGGGGGTCCCTACGAGCAGTACTTC
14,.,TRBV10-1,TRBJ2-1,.,CASSEKGRYNEQFF,TGCGCCAGCAGTGAGAAGGGACGTTACAATGAGCAGTTCTTC
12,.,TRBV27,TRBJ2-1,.,CASSLVQNEQFF,TGTGCCAGCAGTTTAGTGCAGAATGAGCAGTTCTTC
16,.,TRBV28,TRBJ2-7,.,CASSLPTTGTEYEQYF,TGTGCCAGCAGTTTACCCACTACTGGGACGGAATACGAGCAGTACTTC
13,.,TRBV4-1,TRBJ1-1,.,CASSQDRDTEAFF,TGCGCCAGCAGCCAAGACAGGGACACTGAAGCTTTCTTT
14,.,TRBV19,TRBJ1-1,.,CASSIEFSGTEAFF,TGTGCCAGTAGTATCGAGTTTAGCGGCACTGAAGCTTTCTTT
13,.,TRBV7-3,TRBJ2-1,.,CASSLIGGNEQFF,TGTGCCAGCAGCTTAATAGGGGGCAATGAGCAGTTCTTC
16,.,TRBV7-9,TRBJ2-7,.,CASSPPSPSRPGEQYF,TGTGCCAGCAGCCCCCCGTCCCCTTCTCGCCCCGGCGAGCAGTACTTC
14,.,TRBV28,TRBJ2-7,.,CASSFPGLHGEQYF,TGTGCCAGCAGTTTTCCAGGGCTACACGGCGAGCAGTACTTC
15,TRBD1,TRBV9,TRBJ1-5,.,CASSVAGGLSQPQHF,TGTGCCAGCAGCGTAGCAGGGGGCCTGAGCCAGCCCCAGCATTTT
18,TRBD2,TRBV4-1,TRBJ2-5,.,CASSQDVTSGELQETQYF,TGCGCCAGCAGCCAAGATGTGACTAGCGGGGAACTCCAAGAGACCCAGTACTTC
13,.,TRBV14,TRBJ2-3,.,CASSHQFTDTQYF,TGTGCCAGCAGCCACCAGTTCACAGATACGCAGTATTTT
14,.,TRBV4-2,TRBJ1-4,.,CASSRQESYEKLFF,TGTGCCAGCAGTCGACAGGAATCATATGAAAAACTGTTTTTT
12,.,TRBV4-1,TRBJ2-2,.,CASSQGTGELFF,TGCGCCAGCAGCCAAGGGACCGGGGAGCTGTTTTTT
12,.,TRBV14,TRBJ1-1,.,CASSQIGSEAFF,TGTGCCAGCAGCCAAATTGGGTCGGAAGCTTTCTTT
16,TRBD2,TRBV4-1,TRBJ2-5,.,CASSQELAGGPETQYF,TGCGCCAGCAGCCAAGAGTTAGCGGGAGGGCCGGAGACCCAGTACTTC
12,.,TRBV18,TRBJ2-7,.,CASSPQGEGKYF,TGTGCCAGCTCACCCCAGGGAGAGGGGAAGTACTTC
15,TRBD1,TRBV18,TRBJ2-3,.,CASSPDREATDTQYF,TGTGCCAGCTCACCGGACAGGGAAGCCACAGATACGCAGTATTTT
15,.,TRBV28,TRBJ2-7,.,CASSPPPSRVVRQYF,TGTGCCAGCAGTCCCCCCCCTAGCAGGGTGGTACGGCAGTACTTC
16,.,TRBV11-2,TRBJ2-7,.,CASSLAGQGRSYEQYF,TGTGCCAGCAGCTTGGCCGGGCAGGGAAGGAGCTACGAGCAGTACTTC
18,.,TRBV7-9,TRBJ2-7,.,CASSQIGRFGLPSYEQYF,TGTGCCAGCAGCCAGATAGGCAGGTTTGGGTTGCCGTCCTACGAGCAGTACTTC
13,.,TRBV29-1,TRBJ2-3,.,CSAGQLSTDTQYF,TGCAGCGCGGGACAACTAAGCACAGATACGCAGTATTTT
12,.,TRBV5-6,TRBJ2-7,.,CASNGRAYEQYF,TGTGCCAGCAACGGACGTGCCTACGAGCAGTACTTC
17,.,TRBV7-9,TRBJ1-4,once,CASSLAKLQGGGEKLFF,TGTGCCAGCAGCTTAGCGAAATTACAGGGCGGAGGGGAAAAACTGTTTTTT
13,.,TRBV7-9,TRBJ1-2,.,CASSTGPSLGYTF,TGTGCCAGCAGCACCGGGCCTAGTTTAGGCTACACCTTC
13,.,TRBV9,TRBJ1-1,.,CASSVLGNTEAFF,TGTGCCAGCAGCGTGTTGGGGAACACTGAAGCTTTCTTT
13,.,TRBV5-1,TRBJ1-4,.,CASSLTTNEKLFF,TGCGCCAGCAGCCTTACAACGAATGAAAAACTGTTTTTT
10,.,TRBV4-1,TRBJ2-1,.,CASSRHNGIF,TGCGCCAGCAGCCGCCACAACGGGATCTTC
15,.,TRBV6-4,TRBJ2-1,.,CASRPTGSSYNEQFF,TGTGCCAGCAGACCCACAGGTTCCTCCTACAATGAGCAGTTCTTC
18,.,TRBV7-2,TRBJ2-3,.,CASSFRGGVAVRTDTQYF,TGTGCCAGCAGCTTCCGCGGCGGGGTAGCGGTTCGCACAGATACGCAGTATTTT
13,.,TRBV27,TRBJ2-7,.,CASHRTGREEQYF,TGTGCCAGCCATCGGACTGGCCGGGAGGAGCAGTACTTC
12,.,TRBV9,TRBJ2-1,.,CASTHGGNEQFF,TGTGCCAGCACCCACGGTGGGAATGAGCAGTTCTTC
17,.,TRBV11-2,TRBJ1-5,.,CASSSEREYFGNQPQHF,TGTGCCAGCAGCTCCGAACGCGAATACTTTGGGAATCAGCCCCAGCATTTT
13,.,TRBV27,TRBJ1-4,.,CASKPATNEKLFF,TGTGCCAGCAAGCCGGCAACTAATGAAAAACTGTTTTTT
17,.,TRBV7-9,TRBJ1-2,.,CASSLAVTRILTYGYTF,TGTGCCAGCAGCTTAGCAGTGACCCGCATATTAACCTATGGCTACACCTTC
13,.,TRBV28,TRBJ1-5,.,CASRPRPGQPQHF,TGTGCCAGCCGCCCCCGGCCTGGGCAGCCCCAGCATTTT
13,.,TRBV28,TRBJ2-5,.,CASSRSLVETQYF,TGTGCCAGCAGTCGTAGCTTGGTCGAGACCCAGTACTTC
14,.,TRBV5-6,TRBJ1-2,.,CASSLRRGDYGYTF,TGTGCCAGCAGCTTGAGAAGGGGGGACTATGGCTACACCTTC
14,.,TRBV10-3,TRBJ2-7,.,CAISVNRAGYEQYF,TGTGCCATCAGTGTAAACAGGGCCGGGTACGAGCAGTACTTC
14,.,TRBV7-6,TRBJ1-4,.,CASSLEATNEKLFF,TGTGCCAGCAGCTTAGAAGCAACTAATGAAAAACTGTTTTTT
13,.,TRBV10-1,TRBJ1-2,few,CASSETGLYGYTF,TGCGCCAGCAGTGAAACGGGGCTGTATGGCTACACCTTC
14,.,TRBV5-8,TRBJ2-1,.,CASSSGSSYNEQFF,TGTGCCAGCAGCTCGGGGAGCTCCTACAATGAGCAGTTCTTC
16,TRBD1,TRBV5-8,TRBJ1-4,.,CASSPLNTGGGEKLFF,TGTGCCAGCAGCCCCCTCAATACAGGGGGCGGTGAAAAACTGTTTTTT
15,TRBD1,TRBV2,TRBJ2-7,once,CASSEQWTGNDEQYF,TGTGCCAGCAGTGAGCAGTGGACAGGGAACGACGAGCAGTACTTC
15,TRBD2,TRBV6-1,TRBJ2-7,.,CASSFRTSGAYEQYF,TGTGCCAGCAGTTTCCGGACTAGCGGAGCCTACGAGCAGTACTTC
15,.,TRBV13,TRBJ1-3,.,CASSLARISGNTIYF,TGTGCCAGCAGCTTAGCACGGATTTCTGGAAACACCATATATTTT
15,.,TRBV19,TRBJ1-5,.,CASSINSYSNQPQHF,TGTGCCAGTAGTATAAATAGCTATAGCAATCAGCCCCAGCATTTT
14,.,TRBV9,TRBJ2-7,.,CASSVAVGLYEQYF,TGTGCCAGCAGCGTAGCTGTAGGCCTGTACGAGCAGTACTTC
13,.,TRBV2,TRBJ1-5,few,CAAGEGDNQPQHF,TGTGCCGCAGGGGAGGGGGACAATCAGCCCCAGCATTTT
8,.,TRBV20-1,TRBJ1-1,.,CSVGEAFF,TGCAGTGTAGGGGAAGCTTTCTTT
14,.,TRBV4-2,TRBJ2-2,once,CASRPGQNTGELFF,TGTGCCAGCAGACCCGGACAGAACACCGGGGAGCTGTTTTTT
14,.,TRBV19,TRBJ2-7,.,CASSWAGSSYEQYF,TGTGCCAGTAGTTGGGCAGGGAGCTCCTACGAGCAGTACTTC